The present T cell receptor (beta chain) was sequenced within a study of T cells in Graves' hyperthyroidism and ophthalmopathy. Overall study findings and caveats: Ophthalmopathy stood apart from stable hyperthyroidism in a 13 V-J model.

A single count supports this clonotype. The antigen remains unidentified. TCR beta CDR3 region amplification was performed from RNA transcripts. The HTBI primer set was used in a first-round RT-PCR of the TCR CDR3. TCRdb reprocessed the multiplex PCR reads via MiXCR and lists one record per CDR3 protein. This sample carries some 300,000 distinct CDR3 sequences, roughly 19% of them seen once, and the ten largest clones take less than 45%. The TCR originated in a man aged 50-60 years with Graves' ophthalmopathy. The sample taken for sequencing was blood.

CDR3 sequence reads: CASTPGDRYNYGYTF. The CDR3 coding sequence is TGTGCCAGTACCCCGGGGGACCGTTACAACTATGGCTACACCTTC. V usage is TRBV19 and J usage is TRBJ1-2; possibly TRBD1 for D (5 bases). The V gene lost 7 bases and the J gene lost 2 bases, with 17 bases spanning the gap. The CDR3 totals 15 residues. Germline CDR1 reads LNHDA; CDR2 reads SQIVND (reference sequence). The variable domain in full, with the rest retrieved from reference TRBV19 and TRBJ1-2, is DGGITQSPKYLFRKEGQNVTLSCEQNLNHDAMYWYRQDPGQGLRLIYYSQIVNDFQKGDIAEGYSVSREKKESFPLTVTSAQKNPTAFYLCASTPGDRYNYGYTFGSGTRLTVV.